Each of the 7 T cell receptor beta chains below was sequenced from the same sample in a study of blood T cells in healthy people across ages. A sample-barcoded 5' primer and a J-beta primer mix were used in a second PCR of roughly 7 to 11 cycles. TCRdb re-called the 5' RACE reads through MiXCR, storing one row per CDR3 protein. The sample has about 640,000 distinct CDR3 sequences; around 43% are singletons. The sample consisted of blood. The source of these receptors is a man older than 75 in good health.

The chain uses TRBV7-9 and TRBJ2-7; 10 bases line up with TRBD2. The V gene's germline CDR1 is SEHNR and CDR2 FQNEAQ (reference sequence). The CDR3 covers 14 residues. V lost 5 bases, J lost 4 bases, and 5 bases stayed unmatched. The CDR3 sequence: CASSVTSGTYEQYF. In nucleotides, the CDR3 is TGTGCCAGCAGCGTTACTAGCGGGACATACGAGCAGTACTTC.

This clonotype has a single count. This chain links TRBV7-8 with TRBJ1-5; D perhaps matches TRBD1 (6 bases). Trimming took off 7 bases at V and 5 bases at J, with 24 bases between the two ends. From germline, CDR1 is SGHVS and CDR2 FQNEAQ. The CDR3 has 17 amino acids. CDR3 nucleotide sequence: TGTGCCAGCACCGGGGAGGGGGGCCCTACCCTAGATCAGCCCCAGCATTTT. Translation gives CASTGEGGPTLDQPQHF.

The rearrangement joins TRBV5-1 to TRBJ2-5; unclear D gene. CDR3 length equals 17 residues. V was trimmed by 1 base and J by 0 bases, leaving 16 bases between them. CDR1 is SGHRS and CDR2 is YFSETQ in the germline V gene. The CDR3 sequence: CASSLTYSQQYQETQYF. In nucleotides, the CDR3 is TGCGCCAGCAGCTTGACCTACTCGCAGCAGTACCAAGAGACCCAGTACTTC.

The genes are TRBV5-5 and TRBJ1-2; TRBD1 agrees at 8 bases. The CDR3 length is 15 residues. Germline V gene sequence: CDR1 SGHKS, CDR2 YYEKEE (reference sequence). V gave up 2 bases and J gave up 5 bases; unmatched junction bases: 8. DNA for the CDR3: TGTGCCAGCAGCTTACAGGGGGTAGTTCGGTATGGCTACACCTTC. This codes for CASSLQGVVRYGYTF.

The sample holds one count of this clonotype. As DNA, the CDR3 is TGTGCCCGGGGGTGGCTCAATGAGCAGTTCTTC. Translation: CARGWLNEQFF. J is TRBJ2-1 and V is TRBV30, with D tentatively TRBD2 (6 bases). Germline lookup yields CDR1 GTSNPN and CDR2 SVGIG (reference sequence). This CDR3 contains 11 residues. V lost 8 bases and J lost 6, with 11 bases in between.

With regard to this clonotype: A much larger clone lies one base from this, so it may be a read error. The V gene is TRBV27, the J gene TRBJ2-7; no clear D. V lost 6 bases to trimming and J lost 6 bases, with 15 bases between them. This CDR3 comprises 13 residues. Germline V gene sequence: CDR1 MNHEY, CDR2 SMNVEV (reference sequence). CDR3 in DNA: TGTGCCAGCAGCCCTAAGATGCTTTTCGAGCAGTACTTC. Its translation: CASSPKMLFEQYF.

The CDR3 here is CASSRGLAVRGTQYF. The CDR3 bases are TGTGCCAGCAGTCGAGGACTAGCGGTGCGGGGTACGCAGTATTTT. The V gene is TRBV27, the J gene TRBJ2-3, with 10 positions matching TRBD2. Trimming at V came to 5 bases and at J to 8 bases, leaving 10 bases not matched to a gene. The CDR3 covers 15 residues. The germline V gene encodes CDR1 MNHEY and CDR2 SMNVEV (reference sequence).